One sample yielded the 31 T cell receptor beta chains listed below, sequenced in a study of cytomegalovirus exposure and HLA in healthy donors. PCR employed 60 Vbeta and 13 Jbeta primers. Sequenced by immunoSEQ multiplex PCR; TCRdb stores in-frame clones only, minus some. Among approximately 120,000 clones listed, 81% were seen once. The material sequenced was PBMCs. These receptors originate from a man aged 18 to 30 in good health and CMV-seropositive.

This clone is a singleton in its sample. The CDR3 here is CAWSVRGRRGYTF. The CDR3 nucleotides are TGTGCCTGGAGTGTCAGGGGGCGCAGGGGCTACACCTTC. V usage is TRBV30 and J usage is TRBJ1-2; 8 bases map to TRBD1. Germline-derived CDR1 and CDR2 are GTSNPN and SVGIG (reference sequence). The trim removed 0 bases at V and 8 bases at J, leaving 5 bases unmatched. This CDR3 is 13 amino acids long.

The V call is TRBV25-1, the J call TRBJ1-1, with a possible D match to TRBD1 (6 bases). Germline CDR1 MGHDK, CDR2 SYGVNS. The CDR3 has 15 amino acids. Between the trimmed V and J ends, which lost 2 bases and 3 bases, there was a span of 13 bases. The CDR3 nucleotides read TGTGCCAGCAGTGAACAAGCAGGGGTGGACACTGAAGCTTTCTTT. Translated, it gives CASSEQAGVDTEAFF.

This chain links TRBV27 with TRBJ1-2; 7 bases agree with TRBD1. V trimming: 0 bases; J trimming: 7 bases; junction bases outside the gene matches: 8. Germline V CDR1 and CDR2: MNHEY, SMNVEV (reference sequence). This CDR3 is 15 amino acids long. The CDR3 sequence is CASSLSRQGVGGYTF. The CDR3 DNA sequence: TGTGCCAGCAGTTTATCTCGGCAGGGGGTAGGTGGCTACACCTTC.

The chain employs TRBV30 and TRBJ2-7; D might be TRBD1 (6 bases). Trimming cost V 5 bases and J 1 base, with 15 bases left between them. Germline values: CDR1 GTSNPN, CDR2 SVGIG (reference sequence). The CDR3 has 14 residues. CDR3 in DNA: TGTGCCTGGGGTCAGGGGCTTTTGTCCTACGAGCAGTACTTC. Its protein is CAWGQGLLSYEQYF. The full variable domain, in which reference TRBV30 and TRBJ2-7 provide the parts outside the CDR3, is SQTIHQWPATLVQPVGSPLSLECTVEGTSNPNLYWYRQAAGRGLQLLFYSVGIGQISSEVPQNLSASRPQDRQFILSSKKLLLSDSGFYLCAWGQGLLSYEQYFGPGTRLTVT.

The chain combines TRBV10-3 with TRBJ2-1, with 9 bases aligning to TRBD1. The CDR3 consists of 15 residues. CDR1 and CDR2 (germline): ENHRY, SYGVKD. V was clipped by 2 bases and J by 6 bases; unmatched bases: 5. CDR3 sequence: CAISETGGMRNEQFF. The CDR3 region has the DNA TGTGCCATCAGTGAGACAGGGGGCATGCGCAATGAGCAGTTCTTC.

The chain couples TRBV19 to TRBJ1-2; the match to TRBD1 covers 10 bases. CDR3 size: 15 residues. Looked up from germline, CDR1 is LNHDA and CDR2 is SQIVND (reference sequence). The V and J ends lost 3 bases and 2 bases, in that order; junction bases with no gene match: 3. The CDR3 DNA reads TGTGCCAGTAGTATCCGGGACAGGGGAAACTATGGCTACACCTTC. Encoded protein: CASSIRDRGNYGYTF. The whole variable domain, filled in from reference TRBV19 and TRBJ1-2, reads DGGITQSPKYLFRKEGQNVTLSCEQNLNHDAMYWYRQDPGQGLRLIYYSQIVNDFQKGDIAEGYSVSREKKESFPLTVTSAQKNPTAFYLCASSIRDRGNYGYTFGSGTRLTVV.

V usage is TRBV7-7 and J usage is TRBJ2-7, with TRBD1 matching over 10 bases. This CDR3 has 14 residues. Looked up from germline, CDR1 is SSHAT and CDR2 is FNYEAQ (reference sequence). CDR3 region: CAGSVGTGDYEQYF. In nucleotides, the CDR3 is TGTGCTGGCAGCGTAGGGACAGGGGACTACGAGCAGTACTTC.

The chain recombines TRBV7-7 with TRBJ1-1; 10 nucleotides align to TRBD1. The CDR3 runs 16 residues. Germline loops: CDR1 SSHAT, CDR2 FNYEAQ (reference sequence). V shed 4 bases and J 6 bases; nucleotides not matched to a gene: 11. The CDR3 is CASSSEPGTGASEAFF. The CDR3 DNA reads as TGTGCCAGCAGCTCGGAACCCGGGACAGGGGCTTCTGAAGCTTTCTTT. Drawing the rest from reference TRBV7-7 and TRBJ1-1, the complete variable domain is GAGVSQSPRYKVTKRGQDVTLRCDPISSHATLYWYQQALGQGPEFLTYFNYEAQPDKSGLPSDRFSAERPEGSISTLTIQRTEQRDSAMYRCASSSEPGTGASEAFFGQGTRLTVV.

The chain employs TRBV29-1 and TRBJ2-5; 10 nucleotides agree with TRBD1. Unmatched junction bases numbered 14, after V lost 5 bases and J lost 5 bases. Germline V gene lookup returns CDR1 SQVTM and CDR2 ANQGSEA. The CDR3 contains 16 residues. This CDR3 is CSVYALGTGVSETQYF. DNA of the CDR3: TGCAGCGTTTATGCGTTAGGGACAGGGGTTTCCGAGACCCAGTACTTC. The full variable domain, its missing parts supplied by reference TRBV29-1 and TRBJ2-5, is SAVISQKPSRDICQRGTSLTIQCQVDSQVTMMFWYRQQPGQSLTLIATANQGSEATYESGFVIDKFPISRPNLTFSTLTVSNMSPEDSSIYLCSVYALGTGVSETQYFGPGTRLLVL.

The chain recombines TRBV10-2 with TRBJ1-2; tentatively, D is TRBD1 (6 bases). Looked up from germline, CDR1 is WSHSY and CDR2 is SAAADI. Trimming pared 2 bases from V and 2 bases from J, leaving 12 bases between. This CDR3 region has 15 residues. The CDR3 spells CASSEATGHNYGYTF. As DNA, the CDR3 is TGCGCCAGCAGTGAGGCGACAGGCCACAACTATGGCTACACCTTC.

V is TRBV4-1 and J is TRBJ1-4; D ambiguous. V was shortened by 4 bases and J by 6 bases, with 6 bases between the two germline ends. The CDR3 spans 12 residues. Germline lookup yields CDR1 MGHRA and CDR2 YSYEKL. The DNA of the CDR3 is TGCGCCAGCAGCCCTAATCATGAAAAACTGTTTTTT. Its translation is CASSPNHEKLFF.

The J gene is TRBJ2-1, the V gene TRBV29-1, with TRBD1 identical over 10 bases. In germline, CDR1 is SQVTM, CDR2 ANQGSEA. V lost 3 bases to trimming and J lost 10 bases; unmatched junction nucleotides: 12. This CDR3 is built from 15 residues. CDR3 in amino acids: CSVEFFGTGAGEQFF. The CDR3 DNA reads as TGCAGCGTTGAGTTTTTTGGGACAGGGGCAGGAGAGCAGTTCTTC.

The CDR3 protein is CASSLMGPGEIQETQYF. Written as DNA, the CDR3 is TGTGCCAGCAGCTTAATGGGCCCGGGAGAGATTCAAGAGACCCAGTACTTC. The V and J genes are TRBV7-2 and TRBJ2-5; a possible D gene is TRBD2 (6 bases). V gave up 2 bases and J gave up 2 bases, with 18 bases separating them. The CDR3 runs to 17 residues. CDR1 and CDR2 (germline): SGHTA, FQGNSA.

This clone was counted between two and nine times. The chain couples TRBV14 to TRBJ2-1; 7 bases fit TRBD1. J lost 2 bases, V lost 6 bases, and 7 bases had no gene match. Germline CDR1 is SGHDN and CDR2 is FVKESK. The CDR3 totals 15 residues. The CDR3 is CASRESTGPYNEQFF. CDR3 nucleotides: TGTGCCAGCAGGGAATCGACAGGGCCCTACAATGAGCAGTTCTTC.

The rearrangement links TRBV11-2 to TRBJ2-1; 9 bases match TRBD1. CDR1 is SGHAT, CDR2 FQNNGV, per germline. Trimming at V came to 2 bases and at J to 8 bases, leaving 7 bases not matched to a gene. The CDR3 sequence is 15 residues long. The CDR3 region is CASSLSGTGFYEQFF. CDR3 DNA sequence: TGTGCCAGCAGCTTATCGGGGACAGGGTTTTATGAGCAGTTCTTC.

The rearrangement joins TRBV7-2 to TRBJ1-1, with D possibly TRBD1 on 5 matching bases. CDR1 and CDR2 from the germline V gene are SGHTA and FQGNSA. Trimming took 0 bases from V and 8 from J, leaving 10 bases between them. The CDR3 has 13 residues. The CDR3 DNA follows: TGTGCCAGCAGCTTAGCCGACAGAGACGAAGCTTTCTTT. This sequence encodes CASSLADRDEAFF.

The V call is TRBV7-9, the J call TRBJ1-6; 10 positions agree with TRBD1. V shed 5 bases, J shed 7 bases, and the junction held 2 bases outside the gene matches. CDR1 is SEHNR and CDR2 is FQNEAQ in the germline V gene (reference sequence). This CDR3 is 14 amino acids long. The CDR3 loop reads CASSKGQGNSPLHF. CDR3 DNA: TGTGCCAGCAGCAAGGGACAGGGGAATTCACCCCTCCACTTT.

The CDR3 DNA reads TGTGCCAGCAGCCCCCGCGGGGTTTTAGACTCCTACGAGCAGTACTTC. Translated, it gives CASSPRGVLDSYEQYF. The V gene is TRBV5-6, the J gene TRBJ2-7; D might be TRBD2 (6 bases). Germline V gene sequence: CDR1 SGHDT, CDR2 YYEEEE. This CDR3 has 16 amino acids. V gave up 4 bases and J gave up 0 bases, with 17 bases separating them.

This clone was picked up one time. The chain combines TRBV6-5 with TRBJ2-1; D perhaps matches TRBD1 (5 bases). The CDR3 runs to 13 residues. Trimming shortened V by 4 bases and J by 6 bases, and 10 bases separated the two germline ends. Per the germline V gene, CDR1 is MNHEY and CDR2 is SVGAGI. CDR3 sequence (DNA): TGTGCCAGCAGTTCACCGACAGCCAATGAGCAGTTCTTC. Translated, it gives CASSSPTANEQFF.

This chain links TRBV5-1 with TRBJ2-2; D not resolved. V gave up 0 bases and J gave up 7 bases, with 4 bases separating them. The CDR3 totals 12 residues. The germline V gene has CDR1 SGHRS and CDR2 YFSETQ. The CDR3 sequence is CASSLDSGELFF. CDR3 coding DNA: TGCGCCAGCAGCTTGGACAGCGGGGAGCTGTTTTTT.

A word on this clone: The sample has other DNA sequences that encode this CDR3 too. The J gene is TRBJ1-2, the V gene TRBV14; D is undetermined. In germline, CDR1 is SGHDN, CDR2 FVKESK. The CDR3 covers 13 residues. Deletions cut 0 bases from V and 8 bases from J, with 10 bases between. The CDR3 nucleotides are TGTGCCAGCAGCCAAGATGTTAGAGGGGGCTACACCTTC. Amino acids: CASSQDVRGGYTF.

This clone was observed once. The CDR3 reads CASADRGRIGELFF. The CDR3, as DNA: TGTGCCAGCGCAGACAGGGGGCGAATCGGGGAGCTGTTTTTT. The chain uses TRBV7-2 and TRBJ2-2; 10 positions agree with TRBD1. The V gene's germline CDR1 is SGHTA and CDR2 FQGNSA. The CDR3 contains 14 residues. J gave up 7 bases and V 8 bases, and 7 bases lay outside the gene matches.

The V and J genes are TRBV19 and TRBJ2-1; no clear D gene. The CDR3 runs 13 residues. Looked up from germline, CDR1 is LNHDA and CDR2 is SQIVND (reference sequence). The V end lost 3 bases, the J end lost 8 bases, and 11 bases lay between the germline ends. The CDR3 protein is CASSILRSDEQFF. Here the CDR3 DNA reads TGTGCCAGTAGTATTCTCAGGTCAGATGAGCAGTTCTTC.

The gene calls are TRBV5-6 and TRBJ2-5; tentatively, D is TRBD2 (5 bases). The V and J ends lost 0 bases and 7 bases respectively, with 16 bases between them. Germline loops: CDR1 SGHDT, CDR2 YYEEEE. This CDR3 is 15 amino acids long. CDR3 in amino acids: CASSLAGFAVATQYF. The CDR3 DNA sequence: TGTGCCAGCAGCTTGGCGGGGTTTGCAGTGGCGACCCAGTACTTC.

The chain links TRBV19 to TRBJ2-1, with 10 nucleotides matching TRBD1. Germline CDR1 and CDR2: LNHDA and SQIVND (reference sequence). This CDR3 spans 19 amino acids. J gave up 6 bases and V 3 bases, and 17 bases lay outside the gene matches. The chain's CDR3 is CASSIHRDRGLGRANEQFF. Here the CDR3 DNA reads TGTGCCAGTAGTATTCACCGGGACAGGGGCCTGGGGCGGGCCAATGAGCAGTTCTTC. Complete variable domain (other parts from reference TRBV19 and TRBJ2-1): DGGITQSPKYLFRKEGQNVTLSCEQNLNHDAMYWYRQDPGQGLRLIYYSQIVNDFQKGDIAEGYSVSREKKESFPLTVTSAQKNPTAFYLCASSIHRDRGLGRANEQFFGPGTRLTVL.

The genes are TRBV5-4 and TRBJ2-3; 12 nucleotides line up with TRBD2. The germline V gene has CDR1 SGHNT and CDR2 YYREEE (reference sequence). The CDR3 has 16 residues. V lost 4 bases to trimming and J lost 2 bases; unmatched junction nucleotides: 5. DNA of the CDR3: TGTGCCAGCAGCATACCTAGCGGGGGGGACACAGATACGCAGTATTTT. Protein: CASSIPSGGDTDTQYF.

V usage is TRBV30 and J usage is TRBJ1-1; D gene ambiguous. The V end was cut by 1 base, the J end by 2 bases, with 8 bases between. The germline gives CDR1 GTSNPN, CDR2 SVGIG (reference sequence). This CDR3 has 13 amino acids. The CDR3 region is CAWSGSYNTEAFF. The CDR3 region has the DNA TGTGCCTGGAGTGGGAGCTATAACACTGAAGCTTTCTTT.

The chain joins TRBV19 to TRBJ2-1; 15 bases fit TRBD2. The germline CDR1 and CDR2 sequences are LNHDA and SQIVND (reference sequence). The CDR3 sequence is 16 residues long. The J segment lost 9 bases and the V segment lost 5 bases, leaving 8 bases of the junction unmatched. CDR3 DNA sequence: TGTGCCAGTAGTCGGACTAGCGGGGGGGGTCTATTTGAGCAGTTCTTC. It encodes CASSRTSGGGLFEQFF.

The chain has TRBV15 and TRBJ1-5; a possible D gene is TRBD1 (5 bases). Germline loops: CDR1 LNHNV, CDR2 YYDKDF (reference sequence). The CDR3 totals 17 residues. The germline V and J ends were trimmed by 0 bases and 6 bases, with 18 bases remaining between them. The CDR3 sequence: CATSRDVSAGLGQPQHF. Here the CDR3 DNA reads TGTGCCACCAGCAGAGATGTTTCAGCAGGGTTGGGTCAGCCCCAGCATTTT.

The V gene is TRBV19, the J gene TRBJ2-6; weak D call: TRBD2 (5 bases). Germline-derived CDR1 and CDR2 are LNHDA and SQIVND (reference sequence). There are 18 residues in the CDR3. Trimming left V 3 bases short and J 0 bases short, with 15 bases between. CDR3 coding DNA: TGTGCCAGTAGTATTCGTCGGGATGCCAGCTCTGGGGCCAACGTCCTGACTTTC. Translated: CASSIRRDASSGANVLTF.

V and J are TRBV2 and TRBJ1-4, with TRBD1 matching over 10 bases. Germline CDR1 is SNHLY and CDR2 is FYNNEI. This CDR3 is 14 amino acids long. V lost 4 bases to trimming and J lost 10 bases; unmatched junction nucleotides: 6. The CDR3 region is CASSAGTGERKLFF. In DNA form, the CDR3 reads TGTGCCAGCAGTGCCGGGACAGGGGAACGAAAACTGTTTTTT.